This note documents a single T cell receptor beta chain sequence. No antigen is known for it. Generated by immunoSEQ multiplex PCR, the TCRdb table keeps only in-frame clones and is missing some. The sample shows about 4,500 clones, just under 95% of them seen only once. The data are from a study of T cells in localized non-small cell lung cancer. Findings and caveats of the study: Investigators sequenced only a single tumor region, leaving heterogeneity possible. Adjacent lung held a median around 58 of the top 100 tumor clones.

CDR1 is MNHEY and CDR2 is SMNVEV in the germline V gene (reference sequence). This CDR3 is 16 amino acids long. The germline V and J ends were trimmed by 5 bases and 0 bases, with 17 bases remaining between them. The gene calls are TRBV27 and TRBJ2-7; no reliable D call. The TCR comes from a woman aged 35 to 75 with stage I lung adenocarcinoma. Sequencing used peripheral blood, obtained before any cancer treatment. The CDR3 spells CASSPHGAPSSYEQYF. In nucleotides, the CDR3 is TGTGCCAGCAGTCCCCACGGCGCACCCAGCTCCTACGAGCAGTACTTC.